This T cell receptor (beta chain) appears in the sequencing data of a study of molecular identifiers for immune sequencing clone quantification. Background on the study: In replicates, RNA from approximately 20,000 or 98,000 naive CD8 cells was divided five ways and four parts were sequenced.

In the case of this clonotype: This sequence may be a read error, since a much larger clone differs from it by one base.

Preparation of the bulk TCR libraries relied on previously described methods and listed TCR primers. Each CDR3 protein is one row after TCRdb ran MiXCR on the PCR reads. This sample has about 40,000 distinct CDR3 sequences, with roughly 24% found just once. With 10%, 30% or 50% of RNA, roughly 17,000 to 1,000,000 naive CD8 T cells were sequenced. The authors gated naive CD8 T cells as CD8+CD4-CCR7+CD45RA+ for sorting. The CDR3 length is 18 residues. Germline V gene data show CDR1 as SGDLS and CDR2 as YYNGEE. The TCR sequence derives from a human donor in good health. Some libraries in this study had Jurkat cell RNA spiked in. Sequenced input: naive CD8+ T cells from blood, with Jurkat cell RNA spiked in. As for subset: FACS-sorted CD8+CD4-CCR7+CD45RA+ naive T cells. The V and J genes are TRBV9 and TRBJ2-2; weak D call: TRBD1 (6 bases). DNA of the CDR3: TGTGCCAGCAGCGTAGCGGGCAGGGGACCCACGAACACCAGGGAGCTGTTTTTT. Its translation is CASSVAGRGPTNTRELFF.